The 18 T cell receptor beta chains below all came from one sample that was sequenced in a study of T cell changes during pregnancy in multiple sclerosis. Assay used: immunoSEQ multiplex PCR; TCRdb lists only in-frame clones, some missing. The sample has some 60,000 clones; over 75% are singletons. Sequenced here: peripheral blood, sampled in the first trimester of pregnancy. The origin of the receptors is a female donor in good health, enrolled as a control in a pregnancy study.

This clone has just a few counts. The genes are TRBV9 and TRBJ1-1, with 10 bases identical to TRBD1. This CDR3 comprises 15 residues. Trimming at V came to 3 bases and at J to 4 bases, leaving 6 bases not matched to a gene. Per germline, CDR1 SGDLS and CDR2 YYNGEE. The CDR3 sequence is CASSGGTGASTEAFF. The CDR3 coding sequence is TGTGCCAGCAGCGGGGGGACAGGGGCCAGCACTGAAGCTTTCTTT.

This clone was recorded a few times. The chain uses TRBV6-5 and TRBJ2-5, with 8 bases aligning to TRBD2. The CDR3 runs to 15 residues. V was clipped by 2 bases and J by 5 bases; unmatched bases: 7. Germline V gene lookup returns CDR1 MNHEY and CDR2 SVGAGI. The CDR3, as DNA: TGTGCCAGCAGTTACAACGGGGGGGGGCCGGAGACCCAGTACTTC. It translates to CASSYNGGGPETQYF.

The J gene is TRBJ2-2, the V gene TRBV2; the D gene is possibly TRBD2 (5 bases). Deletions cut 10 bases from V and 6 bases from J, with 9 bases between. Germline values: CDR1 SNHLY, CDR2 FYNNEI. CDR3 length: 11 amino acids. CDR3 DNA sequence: TGTGCCACTCTAGCCCCCGGGGAGCTGTTTTTT. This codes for CATLAPGELFF.

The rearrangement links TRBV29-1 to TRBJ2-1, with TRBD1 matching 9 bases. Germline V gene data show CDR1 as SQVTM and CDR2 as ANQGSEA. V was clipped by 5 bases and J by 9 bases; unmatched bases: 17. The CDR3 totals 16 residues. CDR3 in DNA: TGCAGCGTTTACCCCGGGACAGGGATCGCGGGAAGTGAGCAGTTCTTC. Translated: CSVYPGTGIAGSEQFF.

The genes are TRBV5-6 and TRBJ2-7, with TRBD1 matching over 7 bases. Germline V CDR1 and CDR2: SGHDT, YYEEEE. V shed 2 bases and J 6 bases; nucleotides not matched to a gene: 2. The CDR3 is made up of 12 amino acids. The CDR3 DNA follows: TGTGCCAGCAGCTTTCGACAGGGCGAGCAGTACTTC. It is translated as CASSFRQGEQYF.

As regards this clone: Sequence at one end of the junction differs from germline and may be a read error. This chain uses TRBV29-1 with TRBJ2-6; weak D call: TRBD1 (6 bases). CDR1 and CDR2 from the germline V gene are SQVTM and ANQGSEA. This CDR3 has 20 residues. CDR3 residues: CSVEGQMGQGPSSGANVLTF. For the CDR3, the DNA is TGCAGCGTGGAAGGCCAGATGGGGCAGGGGCCCTCCTCTGGGGCCAACGTCCTGACTTTC. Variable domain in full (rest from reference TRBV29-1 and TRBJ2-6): SAVISQKPSRDICQRGTSLTIQCQVDSQVTMMFWYRQQPGQSLTLIATANQGSEATYESGFVIDKFPISRPNLTFSTLTVSNMSPEDSSIYLCSVEGQMGQGPSSGANVLTFGAGSRLTVL.

CDR3 coding DNA: TGTGCCAGCAGCACGACAGGGGCAGGCAATCAGCCCCAGCATTTT. Translating gives CASSTTGAGNQPQHF. The gene calls are TRBV27 and TRBJ1-5, with 8 nucleotides matching TRBD1. This CDR3 is 15 amino acids long. Germline-derived CDR1 and CDR2 are MNHEY and SMNVEV (reference sequence). With 6 bases clipped from V and 2 bases from J, the junction kept 6 bases outside the gene matches.

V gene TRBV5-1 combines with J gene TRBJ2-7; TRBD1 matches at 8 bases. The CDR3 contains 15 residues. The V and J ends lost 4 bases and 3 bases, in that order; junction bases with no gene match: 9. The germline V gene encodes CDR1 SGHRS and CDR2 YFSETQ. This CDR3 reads CASSDRQGSGYEQYF. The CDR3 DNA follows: TGCGCCAGCAGCGACAGACAGGGGAGTGGCTACGAGCAGTACTTC.

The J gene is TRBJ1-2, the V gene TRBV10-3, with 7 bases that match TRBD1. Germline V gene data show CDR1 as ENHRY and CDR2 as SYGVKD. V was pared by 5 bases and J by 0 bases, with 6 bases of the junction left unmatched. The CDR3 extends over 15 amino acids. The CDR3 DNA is TGTGCCATCAGTAGTGACAGGGCTACTAACTATGGCTACACCTTC. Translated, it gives CAISSDRATNYGYTF.

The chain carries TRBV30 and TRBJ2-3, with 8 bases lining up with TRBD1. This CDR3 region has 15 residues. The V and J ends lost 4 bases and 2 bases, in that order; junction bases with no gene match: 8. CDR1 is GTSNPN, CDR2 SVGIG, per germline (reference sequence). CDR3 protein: CAWTSDRAFTDTQYF. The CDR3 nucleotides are TGTGCCTGGACTTCGGACAGGGCTTTCACAGATACGCAGTATTTT. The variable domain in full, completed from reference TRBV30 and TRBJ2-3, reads SQTIHQWPATLVQPVGSPLSLECTVEGTSNPNLYWYRQAAGRGLQLLFYSVGIGQISSEVPQNLSASRPQDRQFILSSKKLLLSDSGFYLCAWTSDRAFTDTQYFGPGTRLTVL.

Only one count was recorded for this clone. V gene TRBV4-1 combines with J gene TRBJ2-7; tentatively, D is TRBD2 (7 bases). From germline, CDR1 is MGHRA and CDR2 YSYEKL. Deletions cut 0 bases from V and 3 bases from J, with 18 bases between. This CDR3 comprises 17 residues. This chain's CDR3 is CASSQETAAGASYEQYF. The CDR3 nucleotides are TGCGCCAGCAGCCAAGAAACGGCGGCGGGGGCCAGCTACGAGCAGTACTTC.

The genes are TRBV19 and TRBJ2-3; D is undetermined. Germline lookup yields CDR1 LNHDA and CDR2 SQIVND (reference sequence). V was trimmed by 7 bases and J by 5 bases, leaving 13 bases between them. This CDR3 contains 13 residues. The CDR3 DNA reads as TGTGCCAGTATCAGTCGGGTCCAAGATACGCAGTATTTT. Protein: CASISRVQDTQYF.

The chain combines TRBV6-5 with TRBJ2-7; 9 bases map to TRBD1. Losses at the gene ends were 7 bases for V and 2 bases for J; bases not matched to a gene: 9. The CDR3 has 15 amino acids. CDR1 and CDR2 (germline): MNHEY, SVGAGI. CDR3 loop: CASTETGTGTYEQYF. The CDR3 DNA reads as TGTGCCAGCACTGAGACCGGGACAGGGACCTACGAGCAGTACTTC.

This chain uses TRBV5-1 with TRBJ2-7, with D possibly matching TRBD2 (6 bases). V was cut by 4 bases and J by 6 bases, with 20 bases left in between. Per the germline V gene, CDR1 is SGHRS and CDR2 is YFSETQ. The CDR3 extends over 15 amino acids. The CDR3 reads CASSQMEGQRLEQYF. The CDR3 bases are TGCGCCAGCAGCCAAATGGAGGGCCAGAGGCTCGAGCAGTACTTC.

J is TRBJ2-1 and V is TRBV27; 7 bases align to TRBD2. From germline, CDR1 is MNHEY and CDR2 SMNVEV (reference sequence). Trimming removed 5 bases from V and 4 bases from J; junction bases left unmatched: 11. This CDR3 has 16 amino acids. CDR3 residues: CASSLRASGIYNEQFF. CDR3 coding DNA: TGTGCCAGCAGTCTCCGAGCTAGCGGCATTTACAATGAGCAGTTCTTC.

CDR3 protein: CASTPSNTGELFF. CDR3 DNA: TGTGCCAGCACCCCCTCTAACACCGGGGAGCTGTTTTTT. The rearrangement uses TRBV27 and TRBJ2-2; D call uncertain. The CDR3 loop spans 13 amino acids. V shed 7 bases and J shed 2 bases, with 8 bases lying between them. CDR1 is MNHEY, CDR2 SMNVEV, per germline (reference sequence).

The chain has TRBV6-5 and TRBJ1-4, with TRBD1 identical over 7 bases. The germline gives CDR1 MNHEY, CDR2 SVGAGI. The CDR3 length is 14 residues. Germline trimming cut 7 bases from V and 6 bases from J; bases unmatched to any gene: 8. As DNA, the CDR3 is TGTGCCAGCATGGAGGGGGCGCTGGATGAAAAACTGTTTTTT. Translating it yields CASMEGALDEKLFF.

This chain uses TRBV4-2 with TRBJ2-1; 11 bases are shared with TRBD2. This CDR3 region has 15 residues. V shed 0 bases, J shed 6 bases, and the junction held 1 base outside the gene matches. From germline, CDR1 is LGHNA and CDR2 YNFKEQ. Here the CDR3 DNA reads TGTGCCAGCAGCCAAGATAGCGGGGGGGCCAATGAGCAGTTCTTC. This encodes CASSQDSGGANEQFF.